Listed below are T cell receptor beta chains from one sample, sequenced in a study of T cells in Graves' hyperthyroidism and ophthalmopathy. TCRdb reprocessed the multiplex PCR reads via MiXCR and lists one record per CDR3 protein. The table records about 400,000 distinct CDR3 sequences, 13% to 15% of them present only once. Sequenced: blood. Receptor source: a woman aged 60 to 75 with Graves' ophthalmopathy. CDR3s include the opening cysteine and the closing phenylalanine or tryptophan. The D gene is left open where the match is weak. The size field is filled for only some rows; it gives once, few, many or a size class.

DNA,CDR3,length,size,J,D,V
TGTGCCAGCAGCTCCACCGCCGTCCGAGGGGGTGAGCAGTTCTTC,CASSSTAVRGGEQFF,15,many,TRBJ2-1,.,TRBV7-3
TGTGCCAGCAGCCAAGGAAGCGGGAGGATCGGAGATGAGCAGTTCTTC,CASSQGSGRIGDEQFF,16,.,TRBJ2-1,TRBD2,TRBV3-1
TGTGCCAGCAGTCTGGGGACAGGGAAGACAGAGACCCAGTACTTC,CASSLGTGKTETQYF,15,many,TRBJ2-5,TRBD1,TRBV12-3/TRBV12-4
TGTGCCATCAGTGAAGCCACAGATACGCAGTATTTT,CAISEATDTQYF,12,many,TRBJ2-3,.,TRBV10-3
TGTGCCAGCGTTGGGTTTCCTAATGAAAAACTGTTTTTT,CASVGFPNEKLFF,13,.,TRBJ1-4,.,TRBV2
TGCAGCGTAGGACACGCGGGGTCTAGCGGTACCCAGTACTTC,CSVGHAGSSGTQYF,14,many,TRBJ2-5,TRBD2,TRBV29-1
TGTGCCAGCAGTGGGGGGACAGGGAATAACTCACCCCTCCACTTT,CASSGGTGNNSPLHF,15,.,TRBJ1-6,TRBD1,TRBV28
TGTGCCAGCACCTACGGGAGAGGGAGGGATTCTGGGGCCAACGCCCTGACTTTC,CASTYGRGRDSGANALTF,18,.,TRBJ2-6,TRBD2,TRBV4-2
TGTGCCACAGAACGGGGACAGCTGTCTTATCAGCCCCAGCATTTT,CATERGQLSYQPQHF,15,few,TRBJ1-5,TRBD1,TRBV6-1
TGTGCCAGCAGTTTATCGAGCGGTGACAGGGGAGAGACCCAGTACTTC,CASSLSSGDRGETQYF,16,few,TRBJ2-5,TRBD1,TRBV27
TGTGCCAGCAGCTTAAAAGTAGCGGGAGATTATGGCGGGGAGCTGTTTTTT,CASSLKVAGDYGGELFF,17,many,TRBJ2-2,TRBD2,TRBV11-3
TGTGCCAGCAGAGGACTAGCGGCCGGAGAAGATACGCAGTATTTT,CASRGLAAGEDTQYF,15,many,TRBJ2-3,TRBD2,TRBV27
TGCGGTGCTAAAATGTTAAGGGACTCGGCGAACACCGGGGAGCTGTTTTTT,CGAKMLRDSANTGELFF,17,.,TRBJ2-2,.,TRBV20-1
TGTGCCAGCACCTTAAAGGGGTTCGTGGAATTCCAAGAGACCCAGTACTTC,CASTLKGFVEFQETQYF,17,many,TRBJ2-5,.,TRBV28
TGTGCCAGCAGACCCGCAGGACTAAACACCGGGGAGCTGTTTTTT,CASRPAGLNTGELFF,15,few,TRBJ2-2,.,TRBV6-1
TGTGCCATCAGTGAGTCTTACGGGGCCGGGGAGCTGTTTTTT,CAISESYGAGELFF,14,.,TRBJ2-2,.,TRBV10-3
TGTGCCAGCAGTGAACCCGCAGTGGCGAGGAGCACAGATACGCAGTATTTT,CASSEPAVARSTDTQYF,17,many,TRBJ2-3,.,TRBV6-1
TGTGCCAGCAGCTCGATCCGGGGGCGCAGCGGGAGGGCCTCCTACGAGCAGTACTTC,CASSSIRGRSGRASYEQYF,19,many,TRBJ2-7,TRBD2,TRBV12-3/TRBV12-4
TGCAGTGCCTTGTCCTGGAACAATGAGCAGTTCTTC,CSALSWNNEQFF,12,many,TRBJ2-1,.,TRBV20-1
TGCGCCAGCAGTGAGAGACAGGGTTTGGAGACCCAGTACTTC,CASSERQGLETQYF,14,.,TRBJ2-5,TRBD1,TRBV10-1
TGTGCCAGCAGTTTTAATCCACCAACTACGCAAGAGACCCAGTACTTC,CASSFNPPTTQETQYF,16,.,TRBJ2-5,.,TRBV6-5
TGCGCCAGCAGTTGGACAGGGGGCGAACTCACAGATACGCAGTATTTT,CASSWTGGELTDTQYF,16,many,TRBJ2-3,TRBD1,TRBV5-1
TGTGCCAGCAGCTTGACTAGCGAGGCCTACGAGCAGTACTTC,CASSLTSEAYEQYF,14,.,TRBJ2-7,TRBD2,TRBV5-4
TGCGCCAGCAGCTTGCTCCCCCAGAACACTGAAGCTTTCTTT,CASSLLPQNTEAFF,14,many,TRBJ1-1,.,TRBV5-1
TGCAGTGCTAGAGGACAACTAGCGGGAGGCTACGAGCAGTACTTC,CSARGQLAGGYEQYF,15,.,TRBJ2-7,TRBD2,TRBV20-1
TGTGCCACCAGTGACCCCACGGGACAGGGAGGCGAGACCCAGTACTTC,CATSDPTGQGGETQYF,16,many,TRBJ2-5,TRBD1,TRBV24-1
TGTGCCAGCAGCCAAGTACAGGGGGCAGCCTACAATGAGCAGTTCTTC,CASSQVQGAAYNEQFF,16,many,TRBJ2-1,TRBD1,TRBV14
TGTGCCACCACCGGGGGCTACGAGCAGTACTTC,CATTGGYEQYF,11,.,TRBJ2-7,.,TRBV28